A few counts support the clone carrying this T cell receptor (beta chain). No antigen is known for it. A minimum of 6 million PBMCs was isolated per sample. The data derive from a study of blood T cells in healthy people across ages. Study outcomes and limitations: The long-lived group displayed more naive CD4+ cells, plus higher diversity, than the aged donors did.

Alongside a J-beta primer mix, a sample-barcoded 5' primer served in a second PCR lasting about 7 to 12 cycles. TCRdb fed the 5' RACE reads into MiXCR, producing one record per CDR3 protein. The table has around 1.7 million distinct CDR3 sequences, 28% seen once; the top ten hold about 8%. CDR3 length: 15 amino acids. V was pared by 0 bases and J by 0 bases, with 9 bases between. CDR1 is SGHRS, CDR2 YFSETQ, per germline. The TCR sequence derives from a woman aged 30 to 39 in good health. The sequenced sample was blood. The gene calls are TRBV5-1 and TRBJ2-5; the D gene could be TRBD1 or TRBD2 (6 bases each). CDR3 sequence (DNA): TGCGCCAGCAGCTTGGGGGGGGCCCACCAAGAGACCCAGTACTTC. Encoded protein: CASSLGGAHQETQYF.